This TCR beta chain emerged from a study of HIV-infected patients and healthy controls. The CDR3 has 15 amino acids. Germline loops: CDR1 SGHTA, CDR2 FQGNSA. J lost 4 bases, V lost 5 bases, and 3 bases had no gene match. All unsorted peripheral T cells were captured because whole blood was used without fractionation. About 450 ng RNA was reverse transcribed with alpha and beta constant-region primers. Each of the alpha and beta chains got its own library through chain-specific third strand synthesis with indices. TCRdb reanalysed the 5' RACE reads using MiXCR and keeps one entry per CDR3 protein. This table holds 19,000 or so distinct CDR3 sequences, about 8.2% found once. This clonotype was seen many times.

The TCR was taken from an adult in good health. What was sequenced was blood. This sequence joins TRBV7-2 and TRBJ2-1; 12 bases map to TRBD2. CDR3 nucleotides: TGTGCCAGCAGCCCGACTAGCGGGAGTTACAATGAGCAGTTCTTC. Translation gives CASSPTSGSYNEQFF.